The entry below gives a single TCR beta chain sequence along with its context. This CDR3 is 16 amino acids long. The V and J ends lost 8 bases and 2 bases respectively, with 19 bases between them. Germline CDR1 MNHEY, CDR2 SMNVEV (reference sequence). These data belong to a study of blood T cell repertoires in COVID-19. As handled by the study authors: Nucleated cell counts were estimated from reference gene primer amplification. The data were produced by immunoSEQ multiplex PCR, yet TCRdb's version contains in-frame clones alone and is incomplete. The V and J calls and clone size come from that table; D and trimming were worked out from the DNA. The sample lists roughly 30,000 clones; approximately 87% were seen once.

The material sequenced was peripheral blood. The gene calls are TRBV27 and TRBJ2-1, with D possibly TRBD2 on 6 matching bases. The receptor was isolated from a human donor in a cohort sampled during active COVID-19. The CDR3 nucleotides are TGTGCCAGCGCCCGACTAGGGAGGAGCGCCTACAATGAGCAGTTCTTC. Protein product: CASARLGRSAYNEQFF.